These 15 T cell receptor beta chains were all obtained from the same sample, sequenced in a study of T cells after yellow fever vaccination. TCRdb redid the calling of the 5' RACE reads with MiXCR, one entry per CDR3 protein. Of hundreds of thousands of distinct CDR3 sequences in the sample, around 3.6% were seen once. The material sequenced was PBMCs, taken on the day of the yellow fever booster vaccination. The receptors derive from a man between 18 and 35 years old who received the YFV17D yellow fever vaccine.

The chain couples TRBV4-2 to TRBJ1-2; D is unclear. This CDR3 is 15 amino acids long. Germline assignment: CDR1 LGHNA and CDR2 YNFKEQ. Trimming left V 0 bases short and J 0 bases short, with 8 bases between. CDR3 coding DNA: TGTGCCAGCAGCCAAGATGAAACAACTAACTATGGCTACACCTTC. Translated, it gives CASSQDETTNYGYTF.

In DNA, the CDR3 is TGTGCCAGCAGCTTAGTCCGGGGGCCGCAAAGGAATGAGCAGTTCTTC. Translating it yields CASSLVRGPQRNEQFF. V gene TRBV7-9 combines with J gene TRBJ2-1; perhaps D is TRBD1 or TRBD2 (6 bases each). Germline CDR1 reads SEHNR; CDR2 reads FQNEAQ (reference sequence). Trimming stripped 1 base from V and 7 bases from J, with 17 bases between. There are 16 residues in the CDR3.

This clonotype was observed at least ten times. In DNA form, the CDR3 reads TGTGCCAGCAGCCCGGCACGGACAGGGACCCAAGAGACCCAGTACTTC. This gives the protein CASSPARTGTQETQYF. The chain carries TRBV11-2 and TRBJ2-5; 8 bases line up with TRBD1. Trimming at V came to 5 bases and at J to 1 base, leaving 9 bases not matched to a gene. The CDR3 is 16 residues long. Germline-derived CDR1 and CDR2 are SGHAT and FQNNGV.

This clonotype was counted between two and nine times. The J gene is TRBJ1-4, the V gene TRBV12-3 or TRBV12-4; a possible D gene is TRBD1 (6 bases). The CDR3 is 13 amino acids. Trimming shortened V by 4 bases and J by 8 bases, and 11 bases separated the two germline ends. The DNA of the CDR3 is TGTGCCAGCAGTTATCAGGGGACCGAAAAACTGTTTTTT. Residues: CASSYQGTEKLFF.

This clonotype was found many times. The chain has TRBV4-1 and TRBJ1-1; possible D gene TRBD1, 6 bases. The CDR3 totals 16 residues. With 1 base removed from V and 1 base from J, the gap between germline ends came to 13 bases. The germline CDR1 and CDR2 sequences are MGHRA and YSYEKL. Here the CDR3 reads CASSQAGVTWNTEAFF. CDR3 DNA sequence: TGCGCCAGCAGCCAAGCAGGGGTAACATGGAACACTGAAGCTTTCTTT.

The chain links TRBV6-6 to TRBJ1-1; a weak D match, TRBD1 (6 bases). CDR3 size: 15 residues. V was cut by 3 bases and J by 4 bases, with 15 bases left in between. The germline V gene encodes CDR1 MNHNY and CDR2 SVGAGI (reference sequence). CDR3 protein: CASSYSRGLGTEAFF. The CDR3 region has the DNA TGTGCCAGCAGTTATTCCAGGGGACTGGGCACTGAAGCTTTCTTT.

The chain employs TRBV7-9 and TRBJ2-5; 7 nucleotides match TRBD1. Looked up from germline, CDR1 is SEHNR and CDR2 is FQNEAQ (reference sequence). CDR3 size: 13 residues. V lost 5 bases, J lost 3 bases, and 3 bases stayed unmatched. The CDR3 DNA is TGTGCCAGCAGCACAGGGACAGAAGAGACCCAGTACTTC. This codes for CASSTGTEETQYF.

This rearrangement joins TRBV12-3 or TRBV12-4 to TRBJ1-2, with a possible D match to TRBD1 (5 bases). V was clipped by 6 bases and J by 11 bases, with 22 bases between them. The length of the CDR3 is 14 residues. The CDR3 coding sequence is TGTGCCAGCAGCCCCACAGGAGGGACCCAAAGTTACACCTTC. Amino acids: CASSPTGGTQSYTF.

This clonotype was recorded many times. The V and J genes are TRBV29-1 and TRBJ2-5; D might be TRBD1 or TRBD2, each matching 5 bases. Germline V CDR1 and CDR2: SQVTM, ANQGSEA. The V gene lost 8 bases and the J gene lost 4 bases, with 20 bases spanning the gap. The CDR3 is 14 residues long. The CDR3 DNA is TGCAGCTCCAACCCTACCGGGACCGGAGAGACCCAGTACTTC. It yields the protein CSSNPTGTGETQYF. The full variable domain, with the rest looked up from reference TRBV29-1 and TRBJ2-5, is SAVISQKPSRDICQRGTSLTIQCQVDSQVTMMFWYRQQPGQSLTLIATANQGSEATYESGFVIDKFPISRPNLTFSTLTVSNMSPEDSSIYLCSSNPTGTGETQYFGPGTRLLVL.

There are many counts of this clonotype. V usage is TRBV9 and J usage is TRBJ2-1; D might be TRBD1 (5 bases). The CDR3 has 13 amino acids. The ends were cut back, 3 bases at V and 5 bases at J, with 9 bases in the middle. Germline CDR1 and CDR2: SGDLS and YYNGEE. CDR3 DNA: TGTGCCAGCAGCGCAGGGTTGAACAATGAGCAGTTCTTC. It yields the protein CASSAGLNNEQFF.

The table lists this clonotype with many counts. The chain couples TRBV4-1 to TRBJ1-2; possible D gene TRBD1, 5 bases. Trimming removed 7 bases at V and 6 bases at J, with 18 bases between. Germline assignment: CDR1 MGHRA and CDR2 YSYEKL. The CDR3 contains 14 residues. The CDR3 DNA reads as TGCGCCAGCACCGCAGGGACGTACTGGAATGGCTACACCTTC. Amino acid sequence: CASTAGTYWNGYTF.

The table lists this clonotype with a few counts. V gene TRBV4-3 combines with J gene TRBJ1-3; 8 bases are a match to TRBD1. Trimming at V came to 8 bases and at J to 2 bases, leaving 8 bases not matched to a gene. The germline gives CDR1 LGHNA, CDR2 YSLEER. This CDR3 contains 15 residues. The CDR3 loop reads CASGLDREAGNTIYF. CDR3 in DNA: TGCGCCAGCGGACTGGACAGGGAGGCTGGAAACACCATATATTTT.

This clonotype was seen many times. The V call is TRBV7-3, the J call TRBJ2-2, with no clear D. CDR3 length: 15 residues. V was shortened by 1 base and J by 0 bases, with 6 bases between the two germline ends. Looked up from germline, CDR1 is SGHTA and CDR2 is FQGTGA. The CDR3 is CASSLSGANTGELFF. The CDR3 region has the DNA TGTGCCAGCAGCTTAAGTGGGGCGAACACCGGGGAGCTGTTTTTT.

In this sample, this clonotype turned up a few times. V usage is TRBV14 and J usage is TRBJ2-5; D might be TRBD2 (6 bases). The germline gives CDR1 SGHDN, CDR2 FVKESK. Trimming stripped 0 bases from V and 2 bases from J, with 10 bases between. This CDR3 contains 15 residues. The CDR3 DNA sequence: TGTGCCAGCAGCCAAGATTATCGGGAGCAAGAGACCCAGTACTTC. This sequence encodes CASSQDYREQETQYF.

This clonotype has more than one count but fewer than ten. This chain uses TRBV15 with TRBJ2-5; 7 bases match TRBD1. CDR3 length: 13 residues. Germline CDR1 and CDR2: LNHNV and YYDKDF (reference sequence). V was pared by 6 bases and J by 4 bases, with 5 bases of the junction left unmatched. The CDR3: CATRRQGGETQYF. CDR3 DNA: TGTGCCACCAGGAGACAGGGTGGAGAGACCCAGTACTTC.